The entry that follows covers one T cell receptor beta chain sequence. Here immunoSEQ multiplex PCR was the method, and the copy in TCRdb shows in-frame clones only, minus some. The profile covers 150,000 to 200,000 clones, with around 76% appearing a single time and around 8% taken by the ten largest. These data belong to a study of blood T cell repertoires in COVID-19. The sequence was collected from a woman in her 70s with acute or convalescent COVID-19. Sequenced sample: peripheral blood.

The CDR3 DNA reads as TGTGCCAGCAGCTTGGACAGGAGCTCCTACGAGCAGTACTTC. Its protein product is CASSLDRSSYEQYF. The J gene is TRBJ2-7, the V gene TRBV5-4; D is possibly TRBD1 (5 bases). Germline CDR1 SGHNT, CDR2 YYREEE (reference sequence). The CDR3 loop spans 14 amino acids. V shed 0 bases and J shed 0 bases, with 7 bases lying between them.